Listed here are 13 T cell receptor beta chains from one sample, sequenced in a study of blood T cell repertoires in COVID-19 (dated by TCRdb to the early 2020s). The library was obtained by the immunoSEQ multiplex PCR assay. This immuneACCESS table, as held by TCRdb, lists in-frame sequences with V and J called but not all clones. Of the missing ones, under half trace to an unresolved V gene in checked studies; the others have no known cause. Counted in this sample were 380,000 or so clones; roughly 80% of them appeared once. The ten largest make up roughly 1.2% of the sample. Sequencing was performed on peripheral blood. The receptor source for this set is a human donor with acute or convalescent COVID-19. The donor label of this sample is uncertain.

V gene TRBV11-2 combines with J gene TRBJ2-1; D is uncertain. V gave up 0 bases and J gave up 0 bases, with 6 bases separating them. The CDR3 is 15 amino acids. Germline values: CDR1 SGHAT, CDR2 FQNNGV. The CDR3 is CASSLESSSYNEQFF. In DNA form, the CDR3 reads TGTGCCAGCAGCTTAGAATCCAGCTCCTACAATGAGCAGTTCTTC.

The chain uses TRBV4-1 and TRBJ2-1; D ambiguous. This CDR3 is 16 amino acids long. Trimming cost V 3 bases and J 5 bases, with 17 bases left between them. Germline V gives CDR1 MGHRA, CDR2 YSYEKL. CDR3 DNA: TGCGCCAGCAGCCAGTCCCCCACTTCCCCGAACAATGAGCAGTTCTTC. This encodes CASSQSPTSPNNEQFF.

The V and J genes are TRBV7-6 and TRBJ2-5; 7 nucleotides match TRBD1. V trimming: 2 bases; J trimming: 3 bases; junction bases outside the gene matches: 9. The germline V gene encodes CDR1 SGHVS and CDR2 FNYEAQ. CDR3 length: 16 amino acids. The CDR3 is CASSLPATGRKETQYF. The CDR3 DNA is TGTGCCAGCAGCTTACCCGCGACAGGGAGAAAAGAGACCCAGTACTTC.

The rearrangement uses TRBV3-1 (or the pseudogene TRBV3-2) and TRBJ1-2; TRBD1 might be the D (6 bases). Per germline, CDR1 LGHDT and CDR2 YNNKEL (reference sequence). The CDR3 has 16 residues. The V end was cut by 0 bases, the J end by 0 bases, with 11 bases between. The CDR3 DNA sequence: TGTGCCAGCAGCCAAGATGGACAGAGCCCTAACTATGGCTACACCTTC. This codes for CASSQDGQSPNYGYTF.

The rearrangement links TRBV6-5 to TRBJ2-7; the match to TRBD2 covers 7 bases. The junction had 12 bases not matched to a gene; V was cut back by 11 bases and J by 5 bases. CDR3 length: 13 amino acids. Germline V gene data show CDR1 as MNHEY and CDR2 as SVGAGI. The CDR3: CAGGPWGGNEQYF. The CDR3 DNA is TGTGCCGGCGGCCCTTGGGGAGGGAACGAGCAGTACTTC.

On this clone itself: Other DNA sequences from this sample encode an identical CDR3 as well. The chain uses TRBV5-6 and TRBJ2-7, with TRBD1 matching 7 bases. With V trimmed by 2 bases and J by 0 bases, 2 bases remained unmatched. The V gene's germline CDR1 is SGHDT and CDR2 YYEEEE. The CDR3 is 14 residues long. The CDR3 DNA sequence: TGTGCCAGCAGCTTCGGGACAGCCTCCTACGAGCAGTACTTC. Protein: CASSFGTASYEQYF.

The chain joins TRBV24-1 to TRBJ1-4; D might be TRBD1 (6 bases). The V end was cut by 6 bases, the J end by 10 bases, with 14 bases between. The CDR3 sequence is 13 residues long. From germline, CDR1 is KGHDR and CDR2 SFDVKD. CDR3 region: CATSQTTGRKLFF. CDR3 nucleotides: TGTGCCACCAGTCAGACGACAGGACGAAAACTGTTTTTT.

The rearrangement joins TRBV30 to TRBJ1-3; no clear D. The CDR3 length is 18 residues. Trimming stripped 0 bases from V and 0 bases from J, with 18 bases between. Germline CDR1 reads GTSNPN; CDR2 reads SVGIG (reference sequence). CDR3 coding DNA: TGTGCCTGGAGTGTACTTAGCGGGCGGACCGTCTCTGGAAACACCATATATTTT. It yields the protein CAWSVLSGRTVSGNTIYF.

The chain is built from TRBV2 and TRBJ1-5; D is unclear. This CDR3 is 15 amino acids long. The V end lost 4 bases, the J end lost 5 bases, and 15 bases lay between the germline ends. Germline loops: CDR1 SNHLY, CDR2 FYNNEI. CDR3 bases: TGTGCCAGCAGTGTCGAGGGTTCTCGGTATCAGCCCCAGCATTTT. It codes for CASSVEGSRYQPQHF.

The V and J genes are TRBV6-1 and TRBJ2-5, with 11 positions matching TRBD2. This CDR3 has 18 amino acids. Trimming took 4 bases from V and 6 from J; bases not matched to a gene: 16. Germline CDR1 is MNHNS and CDR2 is SASEGT. CDR3 DNA sequence: TGTGCCAGCAGTGCGGAAAACCCCTGGAGACTAGCGGGGAAGACCCAGTACTTC. This codes for CASSAENPWRLAGKTQYF.

In its sample, this clone was seen once. The genes are TRBV28 and TRBJ1-2, with D possibly TRBD1 on 5 matching bases. Trimming took 7 bases from V and 7 from J, leaving 22 bases between them. Germline V CDR1 and CDR2: MDHEN, SYDVKM. The CDR3 has 15 residues. CDR3 in amino acids: CASNMGGGTFRGYTF. CDR3 coding DNA: TGTGCCAGCAACATGGGGGGGGGAACCTTCCGTGGCTACACCTTC.

This clone was seen just once. This chain links TRBV28 with TRBJ1-2, with D maybe TRBD1 (6 bases). The CDR3 runs 14 residues. Germline CDR1 and CDR2: MDHEN and SYDVKM. Trimming took off 7 bases at V and 6 bases at J, with 18 bases between the two ends. CDR3 in amino acids: CASIRGGNENGYTF. The CDR3 coding sequence is TGTGCCAGCATAAGGGGGGGGAACGAGAATGGCTACACCTTC.

The chain joins TRBV10-3 to TRBJ2-5, with D maybe TRBD1 (5 bases). Germline CDR1 and CDR2: ENHRY and SYGVKD. The CDR3 is 13 residues long. Trimming cost V 11 bases and J 5 bases, with 18 bases left between them. CDR3 region: CASKGPKGETQYF. CDR3 nucleotides: TGTGCCTCAAAGGGCCCAAAGGGGGAGACCCAGTACTTC.